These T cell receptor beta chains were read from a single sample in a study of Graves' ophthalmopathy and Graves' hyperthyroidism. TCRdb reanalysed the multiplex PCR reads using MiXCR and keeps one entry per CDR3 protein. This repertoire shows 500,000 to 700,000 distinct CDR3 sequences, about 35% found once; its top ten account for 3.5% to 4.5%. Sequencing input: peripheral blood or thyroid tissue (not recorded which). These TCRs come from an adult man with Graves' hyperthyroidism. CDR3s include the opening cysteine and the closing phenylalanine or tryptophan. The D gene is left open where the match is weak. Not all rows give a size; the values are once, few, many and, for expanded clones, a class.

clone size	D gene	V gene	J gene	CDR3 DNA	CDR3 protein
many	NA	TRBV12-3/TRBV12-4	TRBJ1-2	TGTGCCAGCAGACAAGACAGAGACCATGGCTACACCTTC	CASRQDRDHGYTF
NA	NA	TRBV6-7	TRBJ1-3	TGTGCCAGCAGTTACCCGGACCGGACTAGCGGGAGGGTTGGAAACACCATATATTTT	CASSYPDRTSGRVGNTIYF
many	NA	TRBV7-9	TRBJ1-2	TGTGCCAGCAGCTTAGACGGGGCATATGGCTACACCTTC	CASSLDGAYGYTF
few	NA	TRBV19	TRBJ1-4	TGTGCCAGTAGTATAGCCCGAAGCCATGCAACTAATGAAAAACTGTTTTTT	CASSIARSHATNEKLFF
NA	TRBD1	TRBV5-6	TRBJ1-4	TGTGCCAGCAGCTCAGGGGACAGGCCTAATGAAAAACTGTTTTTT	CASSSGDRPNEKLFF
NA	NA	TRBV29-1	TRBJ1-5	TGCAGCGTTGCGCGGACTAGCTCTGCCGGTGAGCATTTT	CSVARTSSAGEHF
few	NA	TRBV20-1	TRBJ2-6	TGCAGTGCTAGTGGGGCCAACGTCCTGACTTTC	CSASGANVLTF
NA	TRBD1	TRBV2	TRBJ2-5	TGTGCCACCAGTGATTCCCGACAGGGCGAGACCCAGTACTTC	CATSDSRQGETQYF
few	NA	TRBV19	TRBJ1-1	TGTGCCAGTAATACTCCAATTGTGAACACTGAAGCTTTCTTT	CASNTPIVNTEAFF
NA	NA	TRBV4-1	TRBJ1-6	TGCGCCAGCAGCCAAGAATCAGCAGTTGGTTCACCCCTCCACTTT	CASSQESAVGSPLHF
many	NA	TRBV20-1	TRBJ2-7	TGCAGTGCCAACGGACCTCTCGGGGCCTACGAGCAGTACTTC	CSANGPLGAYEQYF
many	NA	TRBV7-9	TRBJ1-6	TGTGCCAGTAACAGGGACTATAATTCACCCCTCCACTTT	CASNRDYNSPLHF
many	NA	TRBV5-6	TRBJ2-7	TGTGCCAGCAGCCTTTCGATCAGCTCCTACGAGCAGTACTTC	CASSLSISSYEQYF
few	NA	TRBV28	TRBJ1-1	TGTGCCAGCAGTTCCCCCGCAGGGATGAACACTGAAGCTTTCTTT	CASSSPAGMNTEAFF
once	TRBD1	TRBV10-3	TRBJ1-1	TGTGCCATCAGTTCCCGGACAGGGGGCGCTGAAGCTTTCTTC	CAISSRTGGAEAFF
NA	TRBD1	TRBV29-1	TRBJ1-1	TGCAGCGTTGAGACCTACCGACAGGGGGTTAACACTGAAGCTTTCTTT	CSVETYRQGVNTEAFF
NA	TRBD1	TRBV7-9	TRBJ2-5	TGTGCCAGCAGAGGGACAGGGACCCAAGAGACCCAGTACTTC	CASRGTGTQETQYF
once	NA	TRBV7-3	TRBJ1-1	TGTGCCAGCAGCTCCACCGGGACTAGCGGGACTGAAGCTTTCTTT	CASSSTGTSGTEAFF
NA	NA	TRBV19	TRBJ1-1	TGTGCCAGTAGATGGGGGGCTTCGGGAAGCACTGAAGCTTTCTTT	CASRWGASGSTEAFF
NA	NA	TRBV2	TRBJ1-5	TGTGCCAGCTGCCTGGACGAGGCAGAGACCCAGCATTTT	CASCLDEAETQHF
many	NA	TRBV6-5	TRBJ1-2	TGTGCCAGCAGTCCCGGCCTGCCTCAGGGCTACACCTTC	CASSPGLPQGYTF
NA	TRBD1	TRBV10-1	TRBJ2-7	TGCGCCAGCAGTGAGTCGAGGACAGGGGTGTCCTACGAGCAGTACTTC	CASSESRTGVSYEQYF
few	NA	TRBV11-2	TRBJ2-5	TGTGCCAGCAGCTTAGATCAGAGGTTTGGGACGGAGACCCAGTACTTC	CASSLDQRFGTETQYF
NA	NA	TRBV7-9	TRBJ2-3	TGTGCCAGCAGCTTAGATCGTGGGGATACGCAGTATTTT	CASSLDRGDTQYF
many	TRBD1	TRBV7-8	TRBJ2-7	TGTGCCAGCAGCTTAGGACAGGGGGAAGTCGAGCAGTACTTC	CASSLGQGEVEQYF
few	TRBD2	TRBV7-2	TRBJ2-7	TGTGCCAGCAGCGCCGGGAGGACTAGCAGGGACTCCTACGAGCAGTACTTC	CASSAGRTSRDSYEQYF
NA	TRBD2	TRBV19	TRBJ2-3	TGTGCCAGTAGTGTTACCGGGACTAGCGGATCAGATACGCAGTATTTT	CASSVTGTSGSDTQYF